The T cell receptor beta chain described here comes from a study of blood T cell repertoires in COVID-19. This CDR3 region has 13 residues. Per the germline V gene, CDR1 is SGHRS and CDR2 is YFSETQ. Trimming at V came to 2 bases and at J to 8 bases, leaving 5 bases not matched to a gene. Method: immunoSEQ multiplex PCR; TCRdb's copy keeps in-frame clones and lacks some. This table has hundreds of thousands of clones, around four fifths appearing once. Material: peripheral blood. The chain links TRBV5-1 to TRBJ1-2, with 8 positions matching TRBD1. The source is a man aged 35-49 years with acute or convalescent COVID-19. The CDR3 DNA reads TGCGCCAGCAGCTTTTCAGGGGGCTACGGCTACACCTTC. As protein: CASSFSGGYGYTF.